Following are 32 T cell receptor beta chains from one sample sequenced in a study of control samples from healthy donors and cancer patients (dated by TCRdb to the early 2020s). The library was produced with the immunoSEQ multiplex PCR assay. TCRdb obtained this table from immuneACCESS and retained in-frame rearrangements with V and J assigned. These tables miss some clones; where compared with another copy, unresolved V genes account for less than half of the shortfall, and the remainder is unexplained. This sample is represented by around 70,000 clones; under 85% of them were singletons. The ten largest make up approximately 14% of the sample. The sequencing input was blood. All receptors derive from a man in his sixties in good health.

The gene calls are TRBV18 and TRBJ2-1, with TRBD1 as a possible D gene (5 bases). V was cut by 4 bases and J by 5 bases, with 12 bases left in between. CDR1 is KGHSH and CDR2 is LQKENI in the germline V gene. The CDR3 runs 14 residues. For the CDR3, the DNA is TGTGCCAGCTCACGGATGGCAGGGAACAATGAGCAGTTCTTC. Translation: CASSRMAGNNEQFF.

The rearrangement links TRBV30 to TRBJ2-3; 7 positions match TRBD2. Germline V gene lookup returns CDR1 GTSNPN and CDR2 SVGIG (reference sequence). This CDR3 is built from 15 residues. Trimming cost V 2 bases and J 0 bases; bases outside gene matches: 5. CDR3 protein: CAWSYGTISTDTQYF. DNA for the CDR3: TGTGCCTGGAGTTATGGGACTATTAGCACAGATACGCAGTATTTT.

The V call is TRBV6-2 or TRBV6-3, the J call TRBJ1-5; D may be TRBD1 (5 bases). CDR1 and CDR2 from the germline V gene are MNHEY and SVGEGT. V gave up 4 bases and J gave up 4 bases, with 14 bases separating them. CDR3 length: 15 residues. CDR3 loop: CASSSNRIGNQPQHF. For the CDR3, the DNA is TGTGCCAGCAGTTCCAACAGGATTGGAAATCAGCCCCAGCATTTT.

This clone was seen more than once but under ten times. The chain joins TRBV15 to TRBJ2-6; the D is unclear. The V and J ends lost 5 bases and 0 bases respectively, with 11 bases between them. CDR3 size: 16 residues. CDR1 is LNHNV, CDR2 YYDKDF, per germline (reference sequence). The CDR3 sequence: CATSGVGPSGANVLTF. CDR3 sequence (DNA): TGTGCCACCAGCGGGGTAGGACCCTCTGGGGCCAACGTCCTGACTTTC.

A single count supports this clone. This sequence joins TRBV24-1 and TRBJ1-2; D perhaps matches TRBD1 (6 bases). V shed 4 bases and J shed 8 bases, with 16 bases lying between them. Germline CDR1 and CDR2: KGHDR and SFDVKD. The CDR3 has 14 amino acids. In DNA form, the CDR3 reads TGTGCCACCAGTGAGGGGGGACAAACGGGCGGCTACACCTTC. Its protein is CATSEGGQTGGYTF.

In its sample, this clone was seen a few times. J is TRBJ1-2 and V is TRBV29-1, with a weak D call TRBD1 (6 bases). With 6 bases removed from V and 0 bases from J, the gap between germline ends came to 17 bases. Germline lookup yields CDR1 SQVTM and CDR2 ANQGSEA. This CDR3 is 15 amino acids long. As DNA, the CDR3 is TGCAGCGTCACGTACCAGGGGCTGACTAACTATGGCTACACCTTC. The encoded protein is CSVTYQGLTNYGYTF.

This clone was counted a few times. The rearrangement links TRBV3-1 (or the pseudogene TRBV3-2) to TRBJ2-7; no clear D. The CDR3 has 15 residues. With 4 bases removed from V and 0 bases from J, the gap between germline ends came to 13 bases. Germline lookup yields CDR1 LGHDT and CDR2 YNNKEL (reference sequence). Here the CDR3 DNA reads TGTGCCAGCAGCCTCCGAGCTGTTCGCTCCTACGAGCAGTACTTC. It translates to CASSLRAVRSYEQYF.

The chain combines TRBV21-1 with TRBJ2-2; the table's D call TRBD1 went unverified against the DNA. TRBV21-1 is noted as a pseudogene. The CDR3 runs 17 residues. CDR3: CASSKYRVAIYTGELFF. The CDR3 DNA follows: TGTGCCAGCAGCAAATACAGGGTGGCTATTTACACCGGGGAGCTGTTTTTT.

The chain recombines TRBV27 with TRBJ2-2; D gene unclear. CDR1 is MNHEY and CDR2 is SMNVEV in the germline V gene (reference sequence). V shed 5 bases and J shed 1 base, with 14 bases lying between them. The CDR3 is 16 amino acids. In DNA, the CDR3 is TGTGCCAGCAGTCCCGGAGTCGACATGAACACCGGGGAGCTGTTTTTT. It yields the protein CASSPGVDMNTGELFF.

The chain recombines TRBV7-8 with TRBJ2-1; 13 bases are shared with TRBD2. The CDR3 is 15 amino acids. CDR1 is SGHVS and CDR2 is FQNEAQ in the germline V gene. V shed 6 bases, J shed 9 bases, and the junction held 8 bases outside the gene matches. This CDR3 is CASRRGTSGVTEQFF. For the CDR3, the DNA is TGTGCCAGCAGACGGGGGACTAGCGGGGTAACTGAGCAGTTCTTC. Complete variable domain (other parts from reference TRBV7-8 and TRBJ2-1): GAGVSQSPRYKVAKRGQDVALRCDPISGHVSLFWYQQALGQGPEFLTYFQNEAQLDKSGLPSDRFFAERPEGSVSTLKIQRTQQEDSAVYLCASRRGTSGVTEQFFGPGTRLTVL.

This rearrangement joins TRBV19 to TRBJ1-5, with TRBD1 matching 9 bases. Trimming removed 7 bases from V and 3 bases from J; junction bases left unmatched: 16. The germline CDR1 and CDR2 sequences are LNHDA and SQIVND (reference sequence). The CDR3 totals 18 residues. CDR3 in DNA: TGTGCCAGTACCTACTCCGCCGGGACAGGGAGACTCAATCAGCCCCAGCATTTT. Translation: CASTYSAGTGRLNQPQHF. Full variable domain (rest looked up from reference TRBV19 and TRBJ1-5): DGGITQSPKYLFRKEGQNVTLSCEQNLNHDAMYWYRQDPGQGLRLIYYSQIVNDFQKGDIAEGYSVSREKKESFPLTVTSAQKNPTAFYLCASTYSAGTGRLNQPQHFGDGTRLSIL.

The CDR3 sequence: CASSLARTNNEQFF. DNA of the CDR3: TGTGCCAGCAGCTTAGCGCGAACGAACAATGAGCAGTTCTTC. J is TRBJ2-1 and V is TRBV7-2, with no clear D. Germline V CDR1 and CDR2: SGHTA, FQGNSA. The ends were cut back, 0 bases at V and 5 bases at J, with 8 bases in the middle. The CDR3 totals 14 residues.

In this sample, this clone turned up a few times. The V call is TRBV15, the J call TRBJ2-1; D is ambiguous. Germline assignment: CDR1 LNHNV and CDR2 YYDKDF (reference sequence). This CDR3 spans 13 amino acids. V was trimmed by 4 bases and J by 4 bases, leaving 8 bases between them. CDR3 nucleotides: TGTGCCACCAGCATAGAGGATTACAATGAGCAGTTCTTC. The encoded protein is CATSIEDYNEQFF.

The CDR3 coding sequence is TGTGCCAGCAGTCACACCTCCGGGACAGCGACCCTGGTGACCGGGGAGCTGTTTTTT. Its translation is CASSHTSGTATLVTGELFF. The J gene is TRBJ2-2, the V gene TRBV27; 7 bases map to TRBD1. In germline, CDR1 is MNHEY, CDR2 SMNVEV (reference sequence). The CDR3 loop spans 19 amino acids. With 5 bases clipped from V and 5 bases from J, the junction kept 20 bases outside the gene matches.

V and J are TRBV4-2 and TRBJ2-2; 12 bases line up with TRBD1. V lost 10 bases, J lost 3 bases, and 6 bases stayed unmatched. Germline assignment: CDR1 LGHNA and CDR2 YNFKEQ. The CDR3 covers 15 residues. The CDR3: CATRDRGRDTGELFF. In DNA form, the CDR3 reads TGTGCCACCCGGGACAGGGGGCGTGACACCGGGGAGCTGTTTTTT.

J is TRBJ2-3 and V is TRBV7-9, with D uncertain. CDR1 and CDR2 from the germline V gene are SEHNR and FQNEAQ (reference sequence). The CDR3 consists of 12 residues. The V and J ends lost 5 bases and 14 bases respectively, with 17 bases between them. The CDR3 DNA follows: TGTGCCAGCAGCCAGACCGAGATTGTACCGTATTTT. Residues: CASSQTEIVPYF.

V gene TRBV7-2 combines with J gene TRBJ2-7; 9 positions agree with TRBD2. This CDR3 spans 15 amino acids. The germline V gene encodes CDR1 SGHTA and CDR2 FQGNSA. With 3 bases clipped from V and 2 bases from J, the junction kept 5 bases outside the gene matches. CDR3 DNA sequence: TGTGCCAGCAGCTTTTTAGCGGGAGTAACCTACGAGCAGTACTTC. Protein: CASSFLAGVTYEQYF.

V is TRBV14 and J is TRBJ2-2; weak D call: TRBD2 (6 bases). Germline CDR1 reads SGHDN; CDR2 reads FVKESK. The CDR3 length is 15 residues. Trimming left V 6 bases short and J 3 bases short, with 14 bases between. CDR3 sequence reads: CASSEGRTYTGELFF. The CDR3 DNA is TGTGCCAGCAGTGAGGGGAGGACCTACACCGGGGAGCTGTTTTTT.

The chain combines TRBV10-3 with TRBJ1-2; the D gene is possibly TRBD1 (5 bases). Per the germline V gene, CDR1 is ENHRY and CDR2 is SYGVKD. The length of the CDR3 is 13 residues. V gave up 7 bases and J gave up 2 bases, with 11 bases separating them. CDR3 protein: CAITIQANYGYTF. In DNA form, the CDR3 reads TGTGCCATCACCATACAGGCAAACTATGGCTACACCTTC.

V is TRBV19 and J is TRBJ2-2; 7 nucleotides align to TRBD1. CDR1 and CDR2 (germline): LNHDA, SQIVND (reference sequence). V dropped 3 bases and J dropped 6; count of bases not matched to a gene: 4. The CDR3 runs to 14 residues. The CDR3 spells CASSITGVPGELFF. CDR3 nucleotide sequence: TGTGCCAGTAGTATTACAGGGGTCCCCGGGGAGCTGTTTTTT.

For the CDR3, the DNA is TGCAGTGCTAGATCTTCCCGGGACTCGTTCTTC. It is translated as CSARSSRDSFF. V is TRBV20-1 and J is TRBJ2-1; TRBD2 is a possible D gene (6 bases). Per germline, CDR1 DFQATT and CDR2 SNEGSKA (reference sequence). The CDR3 length is 11 residues. The V end lost 2 bases, the J end lost 15 bases, and 14 bases lay between the germline ends.

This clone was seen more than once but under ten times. CDR3 in amino acids: CASSQDSAGGPSGETQYF. The CDR3 DNA sequence: TGTGCCAGCAGCCAAGATTCAGCGGGAGGGCCCTCAGGAGAGACCCAGTACTTC. The V call is TRBV4-2, the J call TRBJ2-5; TRBD2 matches at 10 bases. Germline lookup yields CDR1 LGHNA and CDR2 YNFKEQ. The V gene end was trimmed by 0 bases and the J gene end by 4 bases; junction bases not matched to a gene: 11. CDR3 size: 18 residues.

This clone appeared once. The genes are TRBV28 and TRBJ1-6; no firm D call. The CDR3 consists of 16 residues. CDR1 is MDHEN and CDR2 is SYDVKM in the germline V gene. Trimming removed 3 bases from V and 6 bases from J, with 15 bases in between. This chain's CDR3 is CASSLRRRRGNSPLHF. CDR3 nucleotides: TGTGCCAGCAGTTTGAGGCGGCGTCGAGGTAATTCACCCCTCCACTTT.

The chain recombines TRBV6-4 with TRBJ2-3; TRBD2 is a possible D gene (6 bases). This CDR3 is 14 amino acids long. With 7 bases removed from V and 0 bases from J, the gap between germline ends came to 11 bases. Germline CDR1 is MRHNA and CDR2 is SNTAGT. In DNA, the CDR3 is TGTGCCAGCACATGGGGGGTTAGCACAGATACGCAGTATTTT. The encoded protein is CASTWGVSTDTQYF.

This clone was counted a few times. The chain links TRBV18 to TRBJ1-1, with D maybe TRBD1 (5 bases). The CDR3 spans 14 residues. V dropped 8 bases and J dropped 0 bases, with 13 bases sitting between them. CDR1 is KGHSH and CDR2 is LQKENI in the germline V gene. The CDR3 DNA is TGTGCCAGCGCCCCAGGGAGGATGAACACTGAAGCTTTCTTT. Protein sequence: CASAPGRMNTEAFF.

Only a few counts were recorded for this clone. CDR3 in DNA: TGTGCCAGTAGTATCTTGTCCGAGGCTGAAGCTTTCTTT. Translation: CASSILSEAEAFF. This chain joins TRBV19 and TRBJ1-1; D gene uncertain. The germline gives CDR1 LNHDA, CDR2 SQIVND (reference sequence). The germline V and J ends were trimmed by 3 bases and 6 bases, with 11 bases remaining between them. The CDR3 spans 13 residues.

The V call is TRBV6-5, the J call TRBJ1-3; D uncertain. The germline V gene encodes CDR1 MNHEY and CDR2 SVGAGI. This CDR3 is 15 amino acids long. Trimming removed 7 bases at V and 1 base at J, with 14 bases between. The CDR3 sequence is CASTPDASSGNTIYF. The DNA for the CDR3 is TGTGCCAGCACCCCGGACGCTTCTTCTGGAAACACCATATATTTT.

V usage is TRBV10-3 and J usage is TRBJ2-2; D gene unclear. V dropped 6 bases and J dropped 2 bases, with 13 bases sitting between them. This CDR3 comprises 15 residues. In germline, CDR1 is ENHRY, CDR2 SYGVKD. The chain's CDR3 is CAIRVVGPNTGELFF. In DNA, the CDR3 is TGTGCCATCAGAGTCGTGGGCCCCAACACCGGGGAGCTGTTTTTT.

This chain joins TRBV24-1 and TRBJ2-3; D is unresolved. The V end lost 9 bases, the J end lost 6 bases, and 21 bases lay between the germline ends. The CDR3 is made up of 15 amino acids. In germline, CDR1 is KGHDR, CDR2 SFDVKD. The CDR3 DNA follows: TGTGCCACCGGTCCCCACTTGGCGTCCACGGATACGCAGTATTTT. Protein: CATGPHLASTDTQYF.

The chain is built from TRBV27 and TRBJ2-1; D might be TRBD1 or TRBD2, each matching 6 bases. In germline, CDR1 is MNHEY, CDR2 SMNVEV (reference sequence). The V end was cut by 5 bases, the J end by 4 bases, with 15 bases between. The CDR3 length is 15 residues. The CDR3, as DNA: TGTGCCAGCAGTCGGGCGGAGGGGGTATACAATGAGCAGTTCTTC. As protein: CASSRAEGVYNEQFF.

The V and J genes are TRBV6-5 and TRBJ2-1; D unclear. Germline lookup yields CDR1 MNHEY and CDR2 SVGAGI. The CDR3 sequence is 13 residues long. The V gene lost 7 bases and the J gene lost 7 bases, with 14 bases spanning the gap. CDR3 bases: TGTGCCAGCATTGCACCGGGTACGAATGAGCAGTTCTTC. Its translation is CASIAPGTNEQFF.

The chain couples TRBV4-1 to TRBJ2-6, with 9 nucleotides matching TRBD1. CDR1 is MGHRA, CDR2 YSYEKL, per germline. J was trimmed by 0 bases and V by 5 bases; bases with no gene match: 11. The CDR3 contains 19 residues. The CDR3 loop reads CASSKFGTGLRSGANVLTF. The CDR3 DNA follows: TGCGCCAGCAGCAAATTCGGGACAGGGCTACGCTCTGGGGCCAACGTCCTGACTTTC.